These T cell receptor beta chains were read from a single sample in a study of beta chain features in type 1 diabetes. Clones were sequenced by immunoSEQ multiplex PCR, and TCRdb holds only the in-frame ones, with some missing. The sample includes about 340,000 clones, roughly 12% seen only once; the top ten take roughly 0.015%. Sequencing was performed on naive CD4+ T cells from blood. These receptors all come from a woman aged 18-29 years with type 1 diabetes. Both conserved end residues are part of each CDR3. A D gene is named only where the DNA matches it firmly. Clone size is not always given. Where it is, it says once, few, many or a class for expanded clones.

clone_size,j_call,v_call,d_call,cdr3_aa,cdr3_nt
-,TRBJ1-1,TRBV7-6,-,CASSPGAVNTEAFF,TGTGCCAGCAGCCCAGGGGCAGTCAACACTGAAGCTTTCTTT
few,TRBJ1-5,TRBV7-8,-,CASSLPGDQPQHF,TGTGCCAGCAGCTTACCAGGGGATCAGCCCCAGCATTTT
-,TRBJ2-4,TRBV27,TRBD2,CASSLLVGGNIQYF,TGTGCCAGCAGTCTCCTCGTCGGGGGGAACATTCAGTACTTC
-,TRBJ1-4,TRBV11-2,TRBD1,CASSSGQGRDEKLFF,TGTGCCAGCAGCTCAGGACAGGGGAGAGATGAAAAACTGTTTTTT
-,TRBJ2-2,TRBV4-3,TRBD1,CASSQNPGQLLTGELFF,TGCGCCAGCAGCCAAAATCCGGGACAGCTACTCACCGGGGAGCTGTTTTTT
-,TRBJ2-3,TRBV11-2,TRBD1,CASSLDLDRLADTQYF,TGTGCCAGCAGCTTAGATTTGGACAGGTTAGCCGATACGCAGTATTTT
few,TRBJ2-1,TRBV29-1,TRBD2,CSVGTSGRSSYNEQFF,TGCAGCGTTGGGACTAGCGGGAGGAGCTCCTACAATGAGCAGTTCTTC
-,TRBJ1-2,TRBV27,-,CASSLGGGWDYGYTF,TGTGCCAGCAGTTTAGGTGGGGGGTGGGACTATGGCTACACCTTC
-,TRBJ2-1,TRBV9,-,CASSVFANEQFF,TGTGCCAGCAGCGTATTTGCGAATGAGCAGTTCTTC
-,TRBJ2-1,TRBV28,TRBD2,CASSLSGTSGSNEQFF,TGTGCCAGCAGTTTGTCTGGGACTAGCGGGAGCAATGAGCAGTTCTTC
few,TRBJ1-1,TRBV28,TRBD1,CASSRPGQIKEAFF,TGTGCCAGCAGTCGACCGGGACAGATAAAAGAAGCTTTCTTT
-,TRBJ2-2,TRBV28,TRBD2,CASTGLAVTGELFF,TGTGCCAGCACTGGACTAGCAGTCACCGGGGAGCTGTTTTTT
-,TRBJ2-1,TRBV9,TRBD2,CASSVGGGYNEQFF,TGTGCCAGCAGCGTAGGGGGAGGGTACAATGAGCAGTTCTTC
-,TRBJ2-7,TRBV28,-,CASSLRAPTGHEQYF,TGTGCCAGCAGTTTAAGGGCCCCTACAGGGCACGAGCAGTACTTC
few,TRBJ2-3,TRBV5-1,-,CASSLEGSGETQYF,TGCGCCAGCAGCTTGGAAGGATCGGGGGAGACGCAGTATTTT
-,TRBJ1-5,TRBV15,-,CATSRGGGGKPQHF,TGTGCCACCAGCAGAGGCGGGGGCGGGAAGCCCCAGCATTTT
few,TRBJ2-3,TRBV7-2,TRBD2,CASSLALLATSTDTQYF,TGTGCCAGCAGCTTAGCGCTACTAGCGACTAGCACAGATACGCAGTATTTT
-,TRBJ2-5,TRBV7-9,-,CASSLLSGKETQYF,TGTGCCAGCAGCTTACTATCCGGGAAAGAGACCCAGTACTTC
-,TRBJ2-5,TRBV10-3,-,CAISGTIQETQYF,TGTGCCATCAGTGGGACTATCCAAGAGACCCAGTACTTC
-,TRBJ2-2,TRBV9,TRBD1,CASSSRDRGTGELFF,TGTGCCAGCAGCTCCCGGGACAGGGGAACCGGGGAGCTGTTTTTT
-,TRBJ2-2,TRBV2,-,CASSGWPANTGELFF,TGTGCCAGCAGTGGCTGGCCAGCGAACACCGGGGAGCTGTTTTTT
-,TRBJ2-1,TRBV5-1,TRBD2,CASSSSKTSGSYNEQFF,TGCGCCAGCAGCTCGTCCAAGACTAGCGGGTCCTACAATGAGCAGTTCTTC
many,TRBJ1-5,TRBV29-1,TRBD1,CSVGQGNQPQHF,TGCAGCGTCGGACAGGGCAATCAGCCCCAGCATTTT
few,TRBJ1-2,TRBV18,TRBD1,CASSPWGQRYGYTF,TGTGCCAGCTCCCCATGGGGACAGCGTTATGGCTACACCTTC
-,TRBJ1-1,TRBV28,-,CASSFGGSSGGEAFF,TGTGCCAGCAGTTTTGGGGGGTCCTCCGGGGGTGAAGCTTTCTTT
-,TRBJ2-3,TRBV18,TRBD1,CASSPPRTGGTDTQYF,TGTGCCAGCTCACCCCCCCGGACAGGGGGCACAGATACGCAGTATTTT
few,TRBJ2-7,TRBV9,-,CASSVGHSSSYEQYF,TGTGCCAGCAGCGTAGGACATTCCTCCTCCTACGAGCAGTACTTC
-,TRBJ2-2,TRBV7-3,-,CASSSIPAVGELFF,TGTGCCAGCAGTTCTATTCCGGCGGTCGGGGAGCTGTTTTTT